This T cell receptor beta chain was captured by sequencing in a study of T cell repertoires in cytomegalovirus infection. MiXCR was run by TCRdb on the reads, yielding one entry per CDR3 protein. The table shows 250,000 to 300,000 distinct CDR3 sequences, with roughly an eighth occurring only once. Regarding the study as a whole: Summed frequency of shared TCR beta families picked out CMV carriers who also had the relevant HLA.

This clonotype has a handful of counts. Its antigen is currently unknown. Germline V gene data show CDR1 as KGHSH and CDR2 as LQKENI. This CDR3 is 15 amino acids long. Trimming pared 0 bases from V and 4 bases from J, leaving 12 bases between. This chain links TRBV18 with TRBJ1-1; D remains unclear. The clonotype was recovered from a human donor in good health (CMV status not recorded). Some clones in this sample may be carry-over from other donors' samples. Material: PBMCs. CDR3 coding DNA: TGTGCCAGCTCACCACCGAGGTCGGTAGGCACTGAAGCTTTCTTT. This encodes CASSPPRSVGTEAFF.